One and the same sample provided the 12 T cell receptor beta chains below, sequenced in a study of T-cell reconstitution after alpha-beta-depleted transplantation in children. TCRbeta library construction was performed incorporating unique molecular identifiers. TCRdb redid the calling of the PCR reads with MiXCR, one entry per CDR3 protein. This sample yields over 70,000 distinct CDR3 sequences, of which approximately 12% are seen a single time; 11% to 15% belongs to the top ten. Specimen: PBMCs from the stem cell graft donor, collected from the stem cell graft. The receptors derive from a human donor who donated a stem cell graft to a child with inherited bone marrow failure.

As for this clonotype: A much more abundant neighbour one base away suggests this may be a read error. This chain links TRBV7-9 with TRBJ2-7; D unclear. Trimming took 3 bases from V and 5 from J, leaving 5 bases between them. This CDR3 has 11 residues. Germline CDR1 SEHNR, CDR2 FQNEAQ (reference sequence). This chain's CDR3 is CASSFSHEQYF. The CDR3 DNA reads TGTGCCAGCAGCTTTAGCCACGAGCAGTACTTC.

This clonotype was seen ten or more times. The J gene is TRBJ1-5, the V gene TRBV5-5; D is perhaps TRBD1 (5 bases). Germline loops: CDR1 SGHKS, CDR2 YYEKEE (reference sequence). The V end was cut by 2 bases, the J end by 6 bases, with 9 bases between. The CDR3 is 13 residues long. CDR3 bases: TGTGCCAGCAGCTTCGGGGGGAGTCAGCCCCAGCATTTT. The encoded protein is CASSFGGSQPQHF.

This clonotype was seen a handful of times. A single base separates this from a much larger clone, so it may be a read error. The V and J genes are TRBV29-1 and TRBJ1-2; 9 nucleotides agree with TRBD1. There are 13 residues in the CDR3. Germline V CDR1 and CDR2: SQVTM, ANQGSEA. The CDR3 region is CSVTGQGNYCYTF. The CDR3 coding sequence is TGCAGCGTTACGGGACAGGGAAACTATTGCTACACCTTC.

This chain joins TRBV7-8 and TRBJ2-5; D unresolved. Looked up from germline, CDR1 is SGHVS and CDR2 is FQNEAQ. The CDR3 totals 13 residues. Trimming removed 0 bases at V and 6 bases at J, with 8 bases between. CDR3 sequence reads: CASSLAPQQTQYF. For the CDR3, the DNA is TGTGCCAGCAGCTTAGCCCCGCAACAGACCCAGTACTTC.

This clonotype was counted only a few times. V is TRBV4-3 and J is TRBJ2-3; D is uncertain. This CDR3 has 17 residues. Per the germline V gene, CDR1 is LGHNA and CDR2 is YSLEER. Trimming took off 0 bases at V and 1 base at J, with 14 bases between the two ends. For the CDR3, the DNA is TGCGCCAGCAGCCAAGAGTTCGGACCGAAACGCACAGATACGCAGTATTTT. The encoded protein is CASSQEFGPKRTDTQYF.

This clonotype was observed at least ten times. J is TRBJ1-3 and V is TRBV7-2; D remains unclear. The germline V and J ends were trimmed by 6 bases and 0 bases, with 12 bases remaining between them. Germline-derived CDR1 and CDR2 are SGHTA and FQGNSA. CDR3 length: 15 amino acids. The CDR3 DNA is TGTGCCAGCAGTCCCCGGGCCCACTCTGGAAACACCATATATTTT. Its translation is CASSPRAHSGNTIYF.

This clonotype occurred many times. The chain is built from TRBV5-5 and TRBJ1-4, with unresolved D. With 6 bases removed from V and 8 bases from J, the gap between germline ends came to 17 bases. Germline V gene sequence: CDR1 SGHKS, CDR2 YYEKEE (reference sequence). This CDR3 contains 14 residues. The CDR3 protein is CASTQVWLGEKLFF. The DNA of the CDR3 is TGTGCCAGCACCCAGGTCTGGTTGGGGGAAAAACTGTTTTTT.

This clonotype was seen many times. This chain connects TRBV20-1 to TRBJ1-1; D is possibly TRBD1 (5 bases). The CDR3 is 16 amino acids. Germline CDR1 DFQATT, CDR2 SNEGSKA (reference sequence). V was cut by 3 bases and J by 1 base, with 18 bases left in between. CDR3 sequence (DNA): TGCAGTGCTAGCGAGGGGCACATCCTTGGGAACACTGAAGCTTTCTTT. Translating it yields CSASEGHILGNTEAFF.

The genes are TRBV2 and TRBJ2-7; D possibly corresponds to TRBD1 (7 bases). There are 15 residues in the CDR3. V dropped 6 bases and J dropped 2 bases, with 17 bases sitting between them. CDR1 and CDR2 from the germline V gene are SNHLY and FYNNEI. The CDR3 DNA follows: TGTGCCAGCAGGGAGGGGGCAGCCTCCGCCTACGAGCAGTACTTC. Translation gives CASREGAASAYEQYF. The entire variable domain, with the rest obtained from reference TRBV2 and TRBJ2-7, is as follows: EPEVTQTPSHQVTQMGQEVILRCVPISNHLYFYWYRQILGQKVEFLVSFYNNEISEKSEIFDDQFSVERPDGSNFTLKIRSTKLEDSAMYFCASREGAASAYEQYFGPGTRLTVT.

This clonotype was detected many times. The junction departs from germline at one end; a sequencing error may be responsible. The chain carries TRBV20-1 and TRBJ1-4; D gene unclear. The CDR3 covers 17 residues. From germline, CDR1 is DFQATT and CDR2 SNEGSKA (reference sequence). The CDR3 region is CSARDAAGRPGRENLFF. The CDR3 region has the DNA TGCAGTGCTAGAGATGCCGCGGGTAGGCCCGGCCGGGAAAACCTGTTTTTT.

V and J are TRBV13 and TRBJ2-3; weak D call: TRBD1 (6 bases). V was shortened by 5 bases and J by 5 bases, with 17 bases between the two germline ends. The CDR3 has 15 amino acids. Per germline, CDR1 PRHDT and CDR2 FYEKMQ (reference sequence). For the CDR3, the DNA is TGTGCCAGCAGCACAACTGAGGGGGTCGGAGATACGCAGTATTTT. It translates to CASSTTEGVGDTQYF. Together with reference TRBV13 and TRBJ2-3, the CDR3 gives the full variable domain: AAGVIQSPRHLIKEKRETATLKCYPIPRHDTVYWYQQGPGQDPQFLISFYEKMQSDKGSIPDRFSAQQFSDYHSELNMSSLELGDSALYFCASSTTEGVGDTQYFGPGTRLTVL.

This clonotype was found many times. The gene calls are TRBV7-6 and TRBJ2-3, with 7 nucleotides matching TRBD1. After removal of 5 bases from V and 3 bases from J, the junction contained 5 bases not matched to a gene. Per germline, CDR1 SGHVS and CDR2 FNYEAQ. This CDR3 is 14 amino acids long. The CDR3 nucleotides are TGTGCCAGCAGCCCCGTCAGGGGGACAGATACGCAGTATTTT. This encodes CASSPVRGTDTQYF.